The present TCR beta chain was sequenced within a study of blood T cell repertoires in COVID-19. About the study: PBMCs, B-cell-depleted T cells, or T cells were the source of the cDNA or gDNA that made up the material.

Sequencing used immunoSEQ multiplex PCR; TCRdb keeps in-frame clones, though not all of them. This sample has 90,000 to 110,000 clones; about 86% occur once, and the top ten carry 30% to 45%. Trimming removed 5 bases from V and 5 bases from J; junction bases left unmatched: 3. This CDR3 spans 13 amino acids. Per the germline V gene, CDR1 is SGHAT and CDR2 is FQNNGV. The material sequenced was peripheral blood. This TCR was recovered from a man older than 75 with acute or convalescent COVID-19. The chain has TRBV11-2 and TRBJ1-1; TRBD1 aligns across 9 bases. CDR3: CASSPGTGTEAFF. The CDR3 DNA follows: TGTGCCAGCAGCCCTGGGACAGGGACTGAAGCTTTCTTT.